This T cell receptor (beta chain) is from a study of cytomegalovirus exposure and HLA in healthy donors. Points from the study as a whole: Some 150 TCR beta chains were listed as cytomegalovirus-associated. Cytomegalovirus status was reportedly diagnosed by the classifier with high sensitivity and specificity. Most of the TCR beta V segments (in an earlier analysis) were productive either about 90% or about 30% of the time.

Note on this clone: The antigen remains undetermined.

PCR involved 60 Vbeta and 13 Jbeta primers. Repertoires were generated with immunoSEQ multiplex PCR, while TCRdb's copy carries only in-frame clones and drops some. The sample has about 140,000 clones, around two thirds seen once; the top ten hold about 10%. Germline V gives CDR1 WSHSY, CDR2 SAAADI. J was trimmed by 6 bases and V by 3 bases; bases with no gene match: 8. This CDR3 comprises 15 residues. The source of this sequence is a man aged 25-45 years in good health and CMV-seropositive. This sequence joins TRBV10-2 and TRBJ2-3, with TRBD1 identical over 8 bases. Specimen: PBMCs. CDR3 in amino acids: CASSDQGAPSDTQYF. CDR3 bases: TGCGCCAGCAGTGATCAGGGGGCGCCGTCCGATACGCAGTATTTT.